The T cell receptor (beta chain) under discussion was sequenced for a study of T cell responses to AZD1222 COVID-19 vaccine. Clones were read by immunoSEQ multiplex PCR, and TCRdb kept only the in-frame ones, dropping some. The sample consists of 100,000 to 150,000 clones, around 92% of them appearing once. In the case of this clone: Its antigen is as yet unknown.

Study findings and constraints: A mostly white British donor set with more females was recruited, and clonal diversity was possibly underestimated. Receipt of two AZD1222 doses was followed by a rise in Spike-specific TCR breadth and depth. Sampling that yielded the repertoires occurred only after the peak T cell response.

The origin of this receptor is an adult in good health. Sequencing was performed on peripheral blood, taken on day 0 of AZD1222 vaccination.

The CDR3: CASSLREGTEAFF. The CDR3 DNA sequence: TGTGCCAGCAGTCTACGCGAGGGCACTGAAGCTTTCTTT. The chain is built from TRBV6-5 and TRBJ1-1; D gene ambiguous. CDR3 length: 13 amino acids. Germline assignment: CDR1 MNHEY and CDR2 SVGAGI. Trimming took off 5 bases at V and 4 bases at J, with 11 bases between the two ends.